The T cell receptor (beta chain) under discussion was sequenced for a study of Graves' ophthalmopathy and Graves' hyperthyroidism. For the study at large: Hyperthyroidism qualified as stable when ophthalmopathy did not develop within 18 months of follow-up.

Certain patients, namely those with other autoimmune diseases, uncontrolled infections, pregnancy or lactation, were excluded. Amplified material comprised TCR beta CDR3 regions derived from RNA transcripts. First-round RT-PCR with HTBI primers preceded a second-round multiplex PCR. In TCRdb, the multiplex PCR reads were re-called with MiXCR into one record per CDR3 protein. The data show about 500,000 distinct CDR3 sequences, under 45% seen once. In this sample, this clonotype turned up many times. The target antigen is unknown. Per the germline V gene, CDR1 is SGHVS and CDR2 is FNYEAQ. The ends were cut back, 0 bases at V and 3 bases at J, with 18 bases in the middle. The CDR3 length is 17 residues. General study results and limits: The blood repertoire also included most expanded thyroid clonotypes above 0.001 frequency. The model reached just under 71% sensitivity and roughly 76% specificity for predicting ophthalmopathy progression.

The chain is built from TRBV7-6 and TRBJ2-7, with no clear D. The receptor was isolated from an adult man with Graves' hyperthyroidism. Material: peripheral blood or thyroid tissue (not recorded which). The CDR3 DNA reads as TGTGCCAGCAGCTTAGCTATAGGACCCCCGTTTAACTACGAGCAGTACTTC. This translates into CASSLAIGPPFNYEQYF.